These 18 T cell receptor beta chains share one sample of origin, sequenced in a study of T cell changes during pregnancy in multiple sclerosis. The repertoire was sequenced with immunoSEQ multiplex PCR; TCRdb's copy has only in-frame clones and lacks some. The table records tens of thousands of clones, approximately 94% of them present only once. The sample here was peripheral blood, taken in the second trimester of pregnancy. These receptors were collected from a female donor in good health, enrolled as a control in a pregnancy study.

This clone showed up just a few times. This chain joins TRBV18 and TRBJ1-5; D uncertain. The germline CDR1 and CDR2 sequences are KGHSH and LQKENI. V lost 2 bases to trimming and J lost 8 bases, with 13 bases between them. This CDR3 contains 14 residues. The CDR3 protein is CASSPIREGEPQHF. The CDR3, as DNA: TGTGCCAGCTCACCAATAAGGGAGGGTGAGCCCCAGCATTTT.

The chain has TRBV30 and TRBJ1-3; D unclear. Germline V gene data show CDR1 as GTSNPN and CDR2 as SVGIG (reference sequence). This CDR3 is built from 12 residues. V dropped 1 base and J dropped 4 bases, with 5 bases sitting between them. CDR3 amino acids: CAWSARGNTIYF. DNA for the CDR3: TGTGCCTGGAGTGCCCGGGGAAACACCATATATTTT.

The chain uses TRBV6-5 and TRBJ2-5, with D possibly being TRBD1 (6 bases). The CDR3 contains 12 residues. Between the trimmed V and J ends, which lost 6 bases and 3 bases, there was a span of 8 bases. Germline V CDR1 and CDR2: MNHEY, SVGAGI. The CDR3 is CASRQGKETQYF. Here the CDR3 DNA reads TGTGCCAGCAGACAGGGAAAAGAGACCCAGTACTTC.

The rearrangement joins TRBV5-8 to TRBJ1-2; D is unresolved. Trimming cost V 0 bases and J 4 bases, with 19 bases left between them. Germline CDR1 SGHTS, CDR2 YDEGEE. This CDR3 spans 17 amino acids. The CDR3 DNA reads as TGTGCCAGCAGCTTGGTCCCGAACAGCCCTATTCTCTATGGCTACACCTTC. It translates to CASSLVPNSPILYGYTF.

V is TRBV28 and J is TRBJ1-2, with unresolved D. Trimming pared 3 bases from V and 7 bases from J, leaving 24 bases between. The CDR3 sequence is 17 residues long. CDR1 and CDR2 from the germline V gene are MDHEN and SYDVKM. This CDR3 reads CASSLPRRDRVEGGYTF. CDR3 DNA sequence: TGTGCCAGCAGTTTGCCCCGGCGGGATAGGGTAGAAGGTGGCTACACCTTC.

DNA of the CDR3: TGTGCCAGCAGCTTAGTGGTCGGGGACTACGAGCAGTACTTC. It codes for CASSLVVGDYEQYF. The rearrangement joins TRBV7-2 to TRBJ2-7; tentatively, D is TRBD2 (5 bases). Per the germline V gene, CDR1 is SGHTA and CDR2 is FQGNSA. The V end lost 1 base, the J end lost 3 bases, and 10 bases lay between the germline ends. This CDR3 is 14 amino acids long.

The chain carries TRBV21-1 and TRBJ1-2; no check of the table's D call, TRBD1, against the DNA was made. TRBV21-1 constitutes a pseudogene. This CDR3 comprises 16 residues. CDR3 coding DNA: TGTGCCAGCAGCAAAGTGAGGGGCAGGGGACGACATGGCTACACCTTC. Residues: CASSKVRGRGRHGYTF.

This rearrangement joins TRBV5-6 to TRBJ1-6; 7 nucleotides match TRBD1. Trimming at V came to 3 bases and at J to 10 bases, leaving 10 bases not matched to a gene. The germline V gene has CDR1 SGHDT and CDR2 YYEEEE. The CDR3 covers 15 residues. Here the CDR3 DNA reads TGTGCCAGCAGCTATACCGACAGGGAGATGTCACCCCTCCACTTT. Its protein product is CASSYTDREMSPLHF.

This chain's CDR3 is CATSRDGRRTGGARNTEAFF. The DNA of the CDR3 is TGTGCCACCAGCAGAGATGGACGACGGACAGGGGGCGCGAGGAACACTGAAGCTTTCTTT. The V and J genes are TRBV15 and TRBJ1-1; 11 bases match TRBD1. With 0 bases clipped from V and 1 base from J, the junction kept 13 bases outside the gene matches. This CDR3 region has 20 residues. The germline CDR1 and CDR2 sequences are LNHNV and YYDKDF (reference sequence).

The rearrangement joins TRBV5-1 to TRBJ2-2; D unresolved. Germline CDR1 SGHRS, CDR2 YFSETQ. CDR3 size: 12 residues. V was pared by 3 bases and J by 5 bases, with 5 bases between. The DNA for the CDR3 is TGCGCCAGCAGCTCCGGGACCGGGGAGCTGTTTTTT. Its protein is CASSSGTGELFF.

The rearrangement joins TRBV28 to TRBJ2-1; 7 bases match TRBD2. Germline V CDR1 and CDR2: MDHEN, SYDVKM. The CDR3 runs to 14 residues. J lost 7 bases, V lost 3 bases, and 6 bases had no gene match. CDR3 sequence reads: CASSLGGIRNEQFF. The CDR3 nucleotides are TGTGCCAGCAGTTTGGGGGGGATCCGTAATGAGCAGTTCTTC.

This clone has a single count. The V gene is TRBV5-6, the J gene TRBJ2-7; no clear D. Trimming pared 0 bases from V and 6 bases from J, leaving 4 bases between. CDR3 length: 11 amino acids. Germline values: CDR1 SGHDT, CDR2 YYEEEE. CDR3 DNA sequence: TGTGCCAGCAGCTTGGCCGGCGAGCAGTACTTC. Encoded protein: CASSLAGEQYF.

In DNA, the CDR3 is TGTGCCAGCAGCTTAGGGGCAGGGATCGATCAGCCCCAGCATTTT. It is translated as CASSLGAGIDQPQHF. The chain uses TRBV7-9 and TRBJ1-5, with D possibly matching TRBD1 (5 bases). Deletions cut 1 base from V and 5 bases from J, with 12 bases between. CDR1 and CDR2 (germline): SEHNR, FQNEAQ (reference sequence). The CDR3 is made up of 15 amino acids.

The chain links TRBV7-2 to TRBJ1-2, with 7 bases identical to TRBD1. The CDR3 is 13 amino acids. The V gene's germline CDR1 is SGHTA and CDR2 FQGNSA. The V gene end was trimmed by 5 bases and the J gene end by 8 bases; junction bases not matched to a gene: 8. This CDR3 is CASSADRMVGYTF. Here the CDR3 DNA reads TGTGCCAGCAGCGCGGACAGGATGGTGGGCTACACCTTC.

The gene calls are TRBV6-4 and TRBJ1-6; a possible D gene is TRBD1 (6 bases). Per the germline V gene, CDR1 is MRHNA and CDR2 is SNTAGT. The CDR3 extends over 14 amino acids. V was pared by 10 bases and J by 5 bases, with 15 bases between. The CDR3 is CATDTGRDNSPLHF. The CDR3 DNA sequence: TGTGCCACCGATACAGGGAGGGATAATTCACCCCTCCACTTT.

The CDR3 loop reads CASSTRQGSYNEQFF. CDR3 in DNA: TGTGCCAGCAGTACTCGACAGGGCTCCTACAATGAGCAGTTCTTC. The chain uses TRBV27 and TRBJ2-1; 7 bases match TRBD1. CDR3 length: 15 amino acids. Germline V lookup: CDR1 MNHEY, CDR2 SMNVEV (reference sequence). The V and J ends lost 5 bases and 0 bases, in that order; junction bases with no gene match: 4.

The rearrangement uses TRBV5-4 and TRBJ1-1; D is possibly TRBD1 (6 bases). The V end lost 2 bases, the J end lost 3 bases, and 14 bases lay between the germline ends. The germline CDR1 and CDR2 sequences are SGHNT and YYREEE (reference sequence). CDR3 size: 15 residues. Here the CDR3 reads CASSFEQGGDTEAFF. The CDR3, as DNA: TGTGCCAGCAGCTTCGAACAGGGTGGGGACACTGAAGCTTTCTTT.

The CDR3 region has the DNA TGTGCCAGCAGTGTTGGGAGCAGCTACGAGCAGTACTTC. This encodes CASSVGSSYEQYF. The genes are TRBV2 and TRBJ2-7; the D gene is possibly TRBD2 (5 bases). Germline V gene lookup returns CDR1 SNHLY and CDR2 FYNNEI. Trimming stripped 4 bases from V and 3 bases from J, with 10 bases between. The CDR3 consists of 13 residues.